Below, 21 T cell receptor beta chains from the same sample are listed, as sequenced in a study of shared clonotypes between healthy human individuals. Measured with immunoSEQ multiplex PCR; TCRdb has only the in-frame clones, and not every one. The sample consists of a few million clones, about 94% of them appearing once. Positively selected for CCR7, the CD45RO-negative cells used as naive CD8 cells excluded terminally differentiated effector memory CD45RA+ cells. The material sequenced was naive CD8+ T cells from PBMCs. The receptor set was obtained from a man between 18 and 29 years old in good health. Some clones in this sample may be carry-over from other donors' samples.

The chain links TRBV28 to TRBJ2-2, with D unresolved. The CDR3 consists of 13 residues. V was cut by 9 bases and J by 2 bases, with 10 bases left in between. Germline V gene sequence: CDR1 MDHEN, CDR2 SYDVKM. Here the CDR3 DNA reads TGTGCCAGTTCGGGCATCAACACCGGGGAGCTGTTTTTT. It is translated as CASSGINTGELFF.

V is TRBV19 and J is TRBJ2-7, with D perhaps matching TRBD1 (6 bases). V shed 8 bases and J shed 7 bases, with 12 bases lying between them. CDR3 length: 11 amino acids. Germline assignment: CDR1 LNHDA and CDR2 SQIVND (reference sequence). In nucleotides, the CDR3 is TGTGCCAGTCAATGGGGGCGTGAGCAGTACTTC. Translating it yields CASQWGREQYF.

This clone appeared once. This chain links TRBV7-3 with TRBJ2-2; TRBD2 aligns across 10 bases. Trimming at V came to 3 bases and at J to 1 base, leaving 2 bases not matched to a gene. This CDR3 spans 16 amino acids. CDR1 and CDR2 from the germline V gene are SGHTA and FQGTGA. CDR3 residues: CASSLWTSGNTGELFF. CDR3 bases: TGTGCCAGCAGCTTGTGGACTAGCGGGAACACCGGGGAGCTGTTTTTT.

The chain couples TRBV7-9 to TRBJ2-6; 7 bases agree with TRBD2. The ends lost 9 bases at V and 0 bases at J; junction bases unmatched: 8. The CDR3 is 16 amino acids. The V gene's germline CDR1 is SEHNR and CDR2 FQNEAQ (reference sequence). The CDR3 DNA sequence: TGTGCCAGTTGGGGAGGGATCCTCTCTGGGGCCAACGTCCTGACTTTC. Translated: CASWGGILSGANVLTF.

A remark on this clone: The identical CDR3 is also encoded by other nucleotide sequences in the sample. V gene TRBV7-8 combines with J gene TRBJ1-1; D might be TRBD1 (5 bases). The CDR3 loop spans 15 amino acids. Germline-derived CDR1 and CDR2 are SGHVS and FQNEAQ. Trimming pared 0 bases from V and 0 bases from J, leaving 8 bases between. CDR3 bases: TGTGCCAGCAGCTTAGCGGGGCGGTTGAACACTGAAGCTTTCTTT. Translation gives CASSLAGRLNTEAFF.

The chain joins TRBV28 to TRBJ1-5; D call uncertain. Germline CDR1 reads MDHEN; CDR2 reads SYDVKM. The V gene lost 5 bases and the J gene lost 6 bases, with 11 bases spanning the gap. This CDR3 is 13 amino acids long. The CDR3, as DNA: TGTGCCAGCAGTCCCGGTGACGGTCAGCCCCAGCATTTT. Translation gives CASSPGDGQPQHF.

The chain employs TRBV7-9 and TRBJ2-1; 7 nucleotides agree with TRBD1. Per germline, CDR1 SEHNR and CDR2 FQNEAQ (reference sequence). With 5 bases clipped from V and 6 bases from J, the junction kept 7 bases outside the gene matches. The CDR3 totals 14 residues. CDR3: CASSPTTGFNEQFF. The CDR3 DNA sequence: TGTGCCAGCAGCCCTACGACAGGGTTCAATGAGCAGTTCTTC.

The V and J genes are TRBV7-9 and TRBJ2-7; the D gene is possibly TRBD2 (6 bases). This CDR3 has 15 residues. CDR1 is SEHNR, CDR2 FQNEAQ, per germline (reference sequence). Trimming took 1 base from V and 5 from J, leaving 15 bases between them. The CDR3 loop reads CASSLVSGVVNEQYF. The DNA of the CDR3 is TGTGCCAGCAGCTTAGTCTCGGGAGTGGTTAACGAGCAGTACTTC. Full variable domain (remainder filled in from reference TRBV7-9 and TRBJ2-7): DTGVSQNPRHKITKRGQNVTFRCDPISEHNRLYWYRQTLGQGPEFLTYFQNEAQLEKSRLLSDRFSAERPKGSFSTLEIQRTEQGDSAMYLCASSLVSGVVNEQYFGPGTRLTVT.

The chain uses TRBV27 and TRBJ2-2; D gene uncertain. Germline CDR1 reads MNHEY; CDR2 reads SMNVEV (reference sequence). This CDR3 is 16 amino acids long. V lost 6 bases to trimming and J lost 3 bases, with 17 bases between them. The CDR3 is CASSPRRVSDTGELFF. Written as DNA, the CDR3 is TGTGCCAGCAGCCCCCGAAGGGTGTCGGACACCGGGGAGCTGTTTTTT.

This clone has a handful of counts. The rearrangement uses TRBV7-9 and TRBJ1-1; D ambiguous. Germline assignment: CDR1 SEHNR and CDR2 FQNEAQ (reference sequence). The germline V and J ends were trimmed by 2 bases and 1 base, with 8 bases remaining between them. The CDR3 is 14 amino acids. Here the CDR3 reads CASSLSMGNTEAFF. Written as DNA, the CDR3 is TGTGCCAGCAGCTTATCTATGGGGAACACTGAAGCTTTCTTT.

This chain links TRBV28 with TRBJ1-1; 7 bases fit TRBD1. CDR3 length: 14 residues. V was clipped by 4 bases and J by 3 bases; unmatched bases: 5. The germline V gene encodes CDR1 MDHEN and CDR2 SYDVKM. CDR3 DNA: TGTGCCAGCAGTTCCAACAGGGGTTACACTGAAGCTTTCTTT. This codes for CASSSNRGYTEAFF. Combining the CDR3 with reference TRBV28 and TRBJ1-1 gives the whole variable domain DVKVTQSSRYLVKRTGEKVFLECVQDMDHENMFWYRQDPGLGLRLIYFSYDVKMKEKGDIPEGYSVSREKKERFSLILESASTNQTSMYLCASSSNRGYTEAFFGQGTRLTVV.

Comments on this clone: Other nucleotide sequences from this sample produce the same CDR3. V is TRBV28 and J is TRBJ2-7; 7 bases align to TRBD1. V gave up 3 bases and J gave up 3 bases; unmatched junction bases: 2. This CDR3 has 13 residues. The germline gives CDR1 MDHEN, CDR2 SYDVKM. The CDR3 protein is CASSFRGFYEQYF. In DNA form, the CDR3 reads TGTGCCAGCAGTTTCAGGGGGTTCTACGAGCAGTACTTC.

A note on this clone: Other DNA sequences in the sample encode the same CDR3. The rearrangement links TRBV7-9 to TRBJ2-1; D tentatively reads TRBD1 or TRBD2 (5 bases each). CDR1 and CDR2 (germline): SEHNR, FQNEAQ (reference sequence). The CDR3 contains 12 residues. The V end was cut by 1 base, the J end by 8 bases, with 6 bases between. The CDR3 region has the DNA TGTGCCAGCAGCTTAGGGGGGTATGAGCAGTTCTTC. It encodes CASSLGGYEQFF. Variable domain in full (rest from reference TRBV7-9 and TRBJ2-1): DTGVSQNPRHKITKRGQNVTFRCDPISEHNRLYWYRQTLGQGPEFLTYFQNEAQLEKSRLLSDRFSAERPKGSFSTLEIQRTEQGDSAMYLCASSLGGYEQFFGPGTRLTVL.

V usage is TRBV11-2 and J usage is TRBJ2-3; 7 bases align to TRBD2. The CDR3 sequence is 15 residues long. Germline CDR1 SGHAT, CDR2 FQNNGV. J lost 0 bases, V lost 5 bases, and 5 bases had no gene match. CDR3 coding DNA: TGTGCCAGCAGCCAACGTAGCGGGAGCACAGATACGCAGTATTTT. It encodes CASSQRSGSTDTQYF. The complete variable domain, with remaining parts taken from reference TRBV11-2 and TRBJ2-3, reads EAGVAQSPRYKIIEKRQSVAFWCNPISGHATLYWYQQILGQGPKLLIQFQNNGVVDDSQLPKDRFSAERLKGVDSTLKIQPAKLEDSAVYLCASSQRSGSTDTQYFGPGTRLTVL.

The chain carries TRBV9 and TRBJ2-3; 9 bases map to TRBD2. Germline V lookup: CDR1 SGDLS, CDR2 YYNGEE. V shed 0 bases, J shed 1 base, and the junction held 6 bases outside the gene matches. This CDR3 spans 17 amino acids. CDR3 region: CASSVGAAGGGTDTQYF. The CDR3 nucleotides read TGTGCCAGCAGCGTAGGGGCGGCGGGAGGGGGCACAGATACGCAGTATTTT.

J is TRBJ1-5 and V is TRBV9, with 9 bases that match TRBD1. Germline CDR1 and CDR2: SGDLS and YYNGEE. There are 14 residues in the CDR3. With V trimmed by 0 bases and J by 6 bases, 1 base remained unmatched. CDR3 sequence: CASSVGTGVQPQHF. CDR3 nucleotides: TGTGCCAGCAGCGTAGGGACAGGGGTTCAGCCCCAGCATTTT.

This rearrangement joins TRBV19 to TRBJ2-6; D gene unclear. There are 14 residues in the CDR3. V lost 8 bases and J 0 bases, leaving 8 bases between the germline ends. CDR1 LNHDA and CDR2 SQIVND come from the germline V gene (reference sequence). CDR3: CASLHISGANVLTF. The CDR3 nucleotides read TGTGCCAGTTTACATATCTCTGGGGCCAACGTCCTGACTTTC. The entire variable domain, with the rest obtained from reference TRBV19 and TRBJ2-6, is as follows: DGGITQSPKYLFRKEGQNVTLSCEQNLNHDAMYWYRQDPGQGLRLIYYSQIVNDFQKGDIAEGYSVSREKKESFPLTVTSAQKNPTAFYLCASLHISGANVLTFGAGSRLTVL.

This sequence joins TRBV2 and TRBJ2-2; possibly TRBD1 or TRBD2 for D (5 bases each). The germline gives CDR1 SNHLY, CDR2 FYNNEI. CDR3 length: 17 residues. V shed 4 bases and J shed 5 bases, with 20 bases lying between them. CDR3: CASSAPGEGSTTGELFF. The CDR3 nucleotides read TGTGCCAGCAGTGCACCAGGAGAGGGGTCCACTACCGGGGAGCTGTTTTTT.

CDR3 loop: CASSHRLQLQETQYF. The CDR3, as DNA: TGCGCCAGCAGCCACAGACTTCAGCTACAAGAGACCCAGTACTTC. The rearrangement links TRBV4-1 to TRBJ2-5; no clear D. This CDR3 spans 15 amino acids. CDR1 MGHRA and CDR2 YSYEKL come from the germline V gene. Trimming left V 3 bases short and J 2 bases short, with 13 bases between.

V and J are TRBV4-2 and TRBJ2-3; 9 bases are shared with TRBD2. Trimming removed 0 bases from V and 5 bases from J; junction bases left unmatched: 12. This CDR3 is built from 18 residues. Germline lookup yields CDR1 LGHNA and CDR2 YNFKEQ. The CDR3, as DNA: TGTGCCAGCAGCCAAGATTGGCGGGAGGGCCAAGAGGAAGATACGCAGTATTTT. Amino acid sequence: CASSQDWREGQEEDTQYF.

The chain is built from TRBV15 and TRBJ2-7; 7 nucleotides line up with TRBD2. This CDR3 contains 16 residues. The J segment lost 4 bases and the V segment lost 0 bases, leaving 9 bases of the junction unmatched. Germline V gene lookup returns CDR1 LNHNV and CDR2 YYDKDF (reference sequence). CDR3 in amino acids: CATSRDRAGVPYEQYF. CDR3 nucleotide sequence: TGTGCCACCAGCAGAGATCGGGCGGGAGTCCCGTACGAGCAGTACTTC.